A single sample gave rise to the 14 T cell receptor beta chains below, sequenced in a study of shared clonotypes between healthy human individuals. Some clones are missing from TCRdb's copy, which holds only in-frame ones; the method was immunoSEQ multiplex PCR. The table lists more than 1 million clones, 70% to 80% of them singletons. The sequenced material came from memory CD4+ T cells from PBMCs. Subset: CD45RA-negative fraction. These receptors all stem from a man aged 18 to 29 in good health. Some clones in this sample may be carry-over from other donors' samples.

V usage is TRBV2 and J usage is TRBJ1-5, with D hard to call. V was trimmed by 1 base and J by 2 bases, leaving 9 bases between them. CDR1 is SNHLY and CDR2 is FYNNEI in the germline V gene. This CDR3 has 15 amino acids. The CDR3 nucleotides read TGTGCCAGCAGTGAAGGGGGAGGTGGCAATCAGCCCCAGCATTTT. This encodes CASSEGGGGNQPQHF.

The chain has TRBV7-6 and TRBJ2-2, with D possibly matching TRBD1 (5 bases). Germline V gene data show CDR1 as SGHVS and CDR2 as FNYEAQ. V lost 1 base, J lost 4 bases, and 10 bases lay in between. CDR3 length: 15 amino acids. CDR3 coding DNA: TGTGCCAGCAGCTTAGAGGGGCGCGGCACCGGGGAGCTGTTTTTT. It translates to CASSLEGRGTGELFF.

The chain couples TRBV14 to TRBJ1-3; tentatively, D is TRBD1 (5 bases). This CDR3 region has 14 residues. The germline gives CDR1 SGHDN, CDR2 FVKESK. V lost 3 bases to trimming and J lost 3 bases, with 9 bases between them. The CDR3 region has the DNA TGTGCCAGCAGCCAGATGACAGTTGGAAACACCATATATTTT. It yields the protein CASSQMTVGNTIYF.

The chain recombines TRBV19 with TRBJ1-2; 9 nucleotides line up with TRBD1. The CDR3 is made up of 18 amino acids. The germline CDR1 and CDR2 sequences are LNHDA and SQIVND (reference sequence). V gave up 4 bases and J gave up 3 bases; unmatched junction bases: 15. The DNA for the CDR3 is TGTGCCAGTAGTACCGGTCGAGAAACCGGGACAGGGCACTATGGCTACACCTTC. It specifies CASSTGRETGTGHYGYTF.

The chain combines TRBV9 with TRBJ2-7; 7 bases match TRBD2. V was clipped by 0 bases and J by 2 bases; unmatched bases: 5. This CDR3 comprises 15 residues. CDR1 and CDR2 from the germline V gene are SGDLS and YYNGEE. The CDR3 DNA is TGTGCCAGCAGCGTAGGTGACGGGGGGACCTACGAGCAGTACTTC. Protein sequence: CASSVGDGGTYEQYF. The complete variable domain, with remaining parts taken from reference TRBV9 and TRBJ2-7, reads DSGVTQTPKHLITATGQRVTLRCSPRSGDLSVYWYQQSLDQGLQFLIQYYNGEERAKGNILERFSAQQFPDLHSELNLSSLELGDSALYFCASSVGDGGTYEQYFGPGTRLTVT.

The genes are TRBV19 and TRBJ1-5; D is possibly TRBD1 (5 bases). CDR3 length: 12 amino acids. V gave up 5 bases and J gave up 4 bases, with 6 bases separating them. Germline lookup yields CDR1 LNHDA and CDR2 SQIVND (reference sequence). CDR3 sequence: CASSQGNQPQHF. The CDR3 DNA sequence: TGTGCCAGTAGTCAGGGAAATCAGCCCCAGCATTTT.

V usage is TRBV28 and J usage is TRBJ2-1; D gene unclear. CDR1 MDHEN and CDR2 SYDVKM come from the germline V gene. Trimming left V 7 bases short and J 0 bases short, with 19 bases between. This CDR3 comprises 17 residues. The chain's CDR3 is CASTVISRISSYNEQFF. Here the CDR3 DNA reads TGTGCCAGCACGGTCATTTCGCGTATAAGCTCCTACAATGAGCAGTTCTTC.

The chain combines TRBV10-2 with TRBJ1-5, with unresolved D. The V gene's germline CDR1 is WSHSY and CDR2 SAAADI. The CDR3 extends over 14 amino acids. The V gene lost 1 base and the J gene lost 4 bases, with 8 bases spanning the gap. The CDR3 sequence: CASSEFGFNQPQHF. The CDR3 DNA follows: TGCGCCAGCAGTGAGTTCGGCTTTAATCAGCCCCAGCATTTT.

This chain uses TRBV7-8 with TRBJ2-1; no firm D call. The CDR3 loop spans 17 amino acids. V lost 5 bases, J lost 0 bases, and 17 bases lay in between. Per the germline V gene, CDR1 is SGHVS and CDR2 is FQNEAQ. CDR3 in amino acids: CASSPRRDLSSYNEQFF. DNA of the CDR3: TGTGCCAGCAGCCCCAGGCGCGACCTGAGCTCCTACAATGAGCAGTTCTTC.

The chain recombines TRBV29-1 with TRBJ1-4; no clear D gene. The CDR3 has 13 amino acids. V lost 3 bases, J lost 8 bases, and 13 bases lay in between. Germline lookup yields CDR1 SQVTM and CDR2 ANQGSEA. For the CDR3, the DNA is TGCAGCGTTGAGGGAGGAGGGCGCGAAAAACTGTTTTTT. Its translation: CSVEGGGREKLFF.

This chain links TRBV5-4 with TRBJ2-3; D may match TRBD1 or TRBD2 (6 bases each). The ends were cut back, 5 bases at V and 2 bases at J, with 12 bases in the middle. The CDR3 sequence is 14 residues long. Germline V CDR1 and CDR2: SGHNT, YYREEE (reference sequence). CDR3 sequence (DNA): TGTGCCAGCAGACCGGGGGCGCTCACAGATACGCAGTATTTT. Protein product: CASRPGALTDTQYF.

This chain uses TRBV2 with TRBJ1-5, with TRBD1 as a possible D gene (5 bases). Germline CDR1 SNHLY, CDR2 FYNNEI. V lost 2 bases, J lost 3 bases, and 8 bases lay in between. The CDR3 covers 14 residues. CDR3 amino acids: CASSERGPNQPQHF. In DNA form, the CDR3 reads TGTGCCAGCAGTGAAAGGGGCCCCAATCAGCCCCAGCATTTT.

The chain recombines TRBV4-1 with TRBJ2-1; possibly TRBD2 for D (5 bases). V lost 0 bases and J lost 5, with 11 bases in between. CDR3 size: 15 residues. From germline, CDR1 is MGHRA and CDR2 YSYEKL. CDR3 bases: TGCGCCAGCAGCCAAGAACTTAGCGTTGACAATGAGCAGTTCTTC. Translated, it gives CASSQELSVDNEQFF.

This chain uses TRBV5-4 with TRBJ2-5; weak D call: TRBD1 (5 bases). The CDR3 sequence is 14 residues long. Trimming took 2 bases from V and 5 from J, leaving 13 bases between them. From germline, CDR1 is SGHNT and CDR2 YYREEE (reference sequence). CDR3 amino acids: CASSLVGARETQYF. The DNA of the CDR3 is TGTGCCAGCAGCTTAGTAGGGGCGAGGGAGACCCAGTACTTC.